A single sample gave rise to the 2 T cell receptor beta chains below, sequenced in a study of shared clonotypes between healthy human individuals. Profiled with immunoSEQ multiplex PCR; TCRdb holds only in-frame clones, not every one. The sample records about 1 million clones, 65% to 80% being singletons. Sequenced input: memory CD4+ T cells sorted from blood. Subset denoted: CD45RA-negative fraction. These TCRs come from a man between 18 and 29 years old in good health.

The chain links TRBV4-3 to TRBJ2-3; TRBD2 agrees at 10 bases. The trim removed 2 bases at V and 5 bases at J, leaving 10 bases unmatched. This CDR3 spans 17 amino acids. Germline CDR1 reads LGHNA; CDR2 reads YSLEER. The CDR3 DNA sequence: TGCGCCAGCAGCCAAACACTCCTAGCGGGAGCAGGAGATACGCAGTATTTT. Translating it yields CASSQTLLAGAGDTQYF.

The gene calls are TRBV11-2 and TRBJ2-5, with TRBD1 matching over 7 bases. Germline loops: CDR1 SGHAT, CDR2 FQNNGV. The CDR3 spans 15 residues. Trimming removed 4 bases from V and 3 bases from J; junction bases left unmatched: 8. The chain's CDR3 is CASSSLRDRKETQYF. The CDR3 nucleotides are TGTGCCAGCAGCTCCCTCCGGGACAGAAAAGAGACCCAGTACTTC.